The source of this T cell receptor beta chain is a study of T cell repertoires in cytomegalovirus infection. Overall study context: Public TCR beta signature analysis indicated the presence of both CMV infection and matching HLA type.

Of note for this clonotype: Its antigen is not identified.

TCRdb reprocessed the reads via MiXCR and lists one record per CDR3 protein. The sample has around 330,000 distinct CDR3 sequences, about a sixth seen once. Per germline, CDR1 MGHRA and CDR2 YSYEKL. This CDR3 comprises 13 residues. Trimming left V 5 bases short and J 8 bases short, with 15 bases between. Study-level points and caveats: The response measured ex vivo was dominated by TCR beta clonotypes (HLA-C-restricted and CMV-specific).

This TCR derives from a human donor in good health (CMV status not recorded). Some clones in this sample may be carry-over from other donors' samples. The rearrangement links TRBV4-1 to TRBJ1-2; perhaps TRBD1 as D (5 bases). The source material was PBMCs. CDR3: CASSEPLREGYTF. The CDR3 DNA reads TGCGCCAGCAGCGAACCTCTCAGGGAAGGCTACACCTTC.